This T cell receptor (beta chain) was captured by sequencing in a study of cytomegalovirus exposure and HLA in healthy donors. Whole-study findings and limits: Three CMV-associated chains were confirmed in vitro to be specific for CMV antigens. Donors belonging to an Asian-associated ancestry cluster reportedly showed fewer N-insertions in productive TCRs than the 666-donor mean, according to what a later analysis found. There were 150 to 200 TCR beta chains listed as cytomegalovirus-associated.

On this clone itself: The antigen is unknown.

Germline V gives CDR1 SGHNT, CDR2 YYREEE (reference sequence). Trimming left V 1 base short and J 7 bases short, with 18 bases between. This CDR3 is 15 amino acids long. It was with 60 Vbeta and 13 Jbeta primers that the PCR ran. The protocol was immunoSEQ multiplex PCR, while the TCRdb copy is restricted to in-frame clones and leaves out a portion. Among about 160,000 clones listed, roughly 83% were seen once. This TCR came from a man younger than 45 in good health and CMV-seronegative. Source material: PBMCs. The rearrangement uses TRBV5-4 and TRBJ2-7, with TRBD1 as a possible D gene (6 bases). The CDR3 sequence is CASSLSSRTVEEQYF. CDR3 in DNA: TGTGCCAGCAGCTTGAGTTCCCGGACAGTTGAGGAGCAGTACTTC.